This is a list of T cell receptor beta chains from one sample in a study of cytomegalovirus exposure and HLA in healthy donors. Sequencing was performed with immunoSEQ multiplex PCR; in TCRdb, only in-frame clones are kept and a portion is missing. The sample holds about 240,000 clones, roughly 80% seen once. The material sequenced was PBMCs. These TCRs come from a woman aged 40-49 years in good health and CMV-seropositive. Each CDR3 is given with its conserved first and last residue. The order of the fields is CDR3 protein, CDR3 DNA, clone size, J gene, D gene, V gene. The D gene is left open where the match is weak. Some rows have no size entry. The others give once, few or many, or a class for an expanded clone.

CASSFQGSGANVLTF,TGTGCCAGCAGTTTTCAGGGATCTGGGGCCAACGTCCTGACTTTC,.,TRBJ2-6,.,TRBV28
CASSQVDGRGHTRDNYGYTF,TGCGCCAGCAGCCAAGTGGACGGCAGGGGGCACACAAGGGACAACTATGGCTACACCTTC,.,TRBJ1-2,TRBD1,TRBV4-1
CASSLQAYGYTF,TGTGCCAGTAGTCTCCAGGCCTATGGCTACACCTTC,once,TRBJ1-2,.,TRBV19
CATSRDDRVLVTQYF,TGTGCCACCAGCAGAGACGACAGGGTTCTGGTGACCCAGTACTTC,.,TRBJ2-5,TRBD1,TRBV15
CASSFRRGYQETQYF,TGTGCCAGCAGTTTTCGGCGGGGTTACCAAGAGACCCAGTACTTC,.,TRBJ2-5,.,TRBV28
CASSMLQGAGNEQFF,TGTGCCAGTAGTATGTTACAGGGGGCGGGCAATGAGCAGTTCTTC,.,TRBJ2-1,TRBD1,TRBV19
CASTEDRVRYEQYF,TGTGCCAGCACCGAGGACAGGGTAAGGTACGAGCAGTACTTC,.,TRBJ2-7,TRBD1,TRBV2
CASSLDFGVENIQYF,TGTGCCAGCAGCTTAGACTTCGGGGTGGAAAACATTCAGTACTTC,.,TRBJ2-4,.,TRBV7-8
CASSFLSAGGRETQYF,TGTGCCAGCAGTTTCCTCTCGGCGGGGGGCCGGGAGACCCAGTACTTC,.,TRBJ2-5,TRBD2,TRBV27
CASSQDGRARNTEAFF,TGCGCCAGCAGCCAAGATGGGAGGGCGAGGAACACTGAAGCTTTCTTT,.,TRBJ1-1,.,TRBV4-3
CASSSLGGGDTEAFF,TGCGCCAGCAGCTCATTGGGGGGGGGTGACACTGAAGCTTTCTTT,once,TRBJ1-1,.,TRBV5-1
CASRYEVGNEKLFF,TGTGCCAGCAGGTACGAGGTTGGGAATGAAAAACTGTTTTTT,few,TRBJ1-4,.,TRBV4-2
CASSPGLEGGDTQYF,TGCGCCAGCAGCCCGGGACTAGAGGGAGGGGATACGCAGTATTTT,.,TRBJ2-3,TRBD2,TRBV10-2
CASRKDRFSTGELFF,TGTGCCAGCAGAAAGGACAGGTTTTCCACCGGGGAGCTGTTTTTT,once,TRBJ2-2,TRBD1,TRBV2
CASSPGTGGQYNEQFF,TGTGCCAGCAGCCCAGGGACGGGGGGTCAGTACAATGAGCAGTTCTTC,.,TRBJ2-1,TRBD2,TRBV5-4
CASSPQQGSNYGYTF,TGCGCCAGCAGCCCACAACAGGGTTCTAACTATGGCTACACCTTC,.,TRBJ1-2,.,TRBV4-1
CASSEGASPYNEQFF,TGTGCCAGCAGCGAGGGGGCTTCTCCTTACAATGAGCAGTTCTTC,once,TRBJ2-1,TRBD1,TRBV5-4
CASSSGSSFVEAFF,TGTGCCAGTAGTTCCGGGTCCAGCTTTGTCGAAGCTTTCTTT,.,TRBJ1-1,.,TRBV19
CASSLGSGARDYTF,TGTGCCAGCAGCTTAGGATCAGGGGCCCGTGACTACACCTTC,.,TRBJ1-2,.,TRBV7-2
CTSSLIGTNYEQYF,TGCACCAGCAGCTTGATTGGGACTAACTACGAGCAGTACTTC,.,TRBJ2-7,TRBD2,TRBV5-1
CASSFLLTSGDTDTQYF,TGTGCCAGCAGCTTCCTCCTGACTAGCGGGGACACAGATACGCAGTATTTT,.,TRBJ2-3,TRBD2,TRBV11-2
CASSFEGQGRTQYF,TGTGCCAGCAGTTTCGAGGGACAGGGTAGGACCCAGTACTTC,.,TRBJ2-5,TRBD1,TRBV27
CASSFGTGYISEQFF,TGTGCCAGCAGTTTTGGGACAGGGTACATAAGCGAGCAGTTCTTC,.,TRBJ2-1,TRBD1,TRBV28
CASSVAGTGSNTEAFF,TGTGCCAGCAGCGTCGCCGGGACAGGGTCGAACACTGAAGCTTTCTTT,.,TRBJ1-1,TRBD1,TRBV9
CSSSSERGTEAFF,TGTTCCAGCAGCTCCGAGCGAGGGACTGAAGCTTTCTTT,.,TRBJ1-1,.,TRBV7-9
CAWSVHADTQYF,TGTGCCTGGAGTGTACATGCAGATACGCAGTATTTT,.,TRBJ2-3,.,TRBV30
CAWSVIGGGLYEQYF,TGTGCCTGGAGTGTAATAGGGGGGGGCCTCTACGAGCAGTACTTC,once,TRBJ2-7,.,TRBV30
CAWSSDWGGYGYTF,TGTGCCTGGAGTTCTGACTGGGGGGGCTATGGCTACACCTTC,.,TRBJ1-2,.,TRBV30
CAWSVTVQETQYF,TGTGCCTGGAGTGTAACAGTCCAAGAGACCCAGTACTTC,.,TRBJ2-5,.,TRBV30
CASSLKPGGYEQYF,TGTGCCAGCAGCTTAAAACCGGGGGGATACGAGCAGTACTTC,.,TRBJ2-7,TRBD2,TRBV7-6
CASAPSDPTDTQYF,TGTGCCAGCGCTCCTAGCGACCCCACAGATACGCAGTATTTT,.,TRBJ2-3,.,TRBV5-6
CATREISGATGEQYF,TGTGCCACCAGAGAGATTTCAGGGGCGACGGGCGAGCAGTACTTC,.,TRBJ2-7,.,TRBV10-3
CASGDSGGADGTQYF,TGTGCCAGCGGGGATAGCGGGGGGGCCGACGGTACGCAGTATTTT,.,TRBJ2-3,TRBD2,TRBV10-3
CASSSLLGQGAVEQYF,TGTGCCAGTAGTTCCCTACTGGGACAGGGGGCTGTAGAGCAGTACTTC,once,TRBJ2-7,TRBD1,TRBV19
CASSLGRGNTEAFF,TGTGCCAGCAGCTTAGGAAGGGGTAACACTGAAGCTTTCTTT,.,TRBJ1-1,.,TRBV7-9
CASSLGSAAGELFF,TGTGCCAGCAGCTTAGGGAGCGCGGCCGGGGAGCTGTTTTTT,.,TRBJ2-2,.,TRBV11-3
CASTPRPGLNTEAFF,TGTGCCAGCACCCCCAGGCCGGGATTGAACACTGAAGCTTTCTTT,few,TRBJ1-1,.,TRBV27
CASSFSDYLYEQYF,TGTGCCAGCAGCTTCTCGGACTATCTCTACGAGCAGTACTTC,.,TRBJ2-7,.,TRBV11-1
CASSLVGQGLIDEQFF,TGTGCCAGCAGCTTGGTAGGACAGGGGTTAATAGATGAGCAGTTCTTC,.,TRBJ2-1,TRBD1,TRBV5-6
CASSLGLASYEQYF,TGTGCCAGCAGCTTAGGACTAGCCTCCTACGAGCAGTACTTC,.,TRBJ2-7,TRBD2,TRBV7-6
CASSVRQGVGANVLTF,TGTGCCAGCAGCGTCCGACAGGGCGTCGGGGCCAACGTCCTGACTTTC,few,TRBJ2-6,TRBD1,TRBV9
CASLRQGSEAFF,TGTGCCAGCCTACGACAGGGATCTGAAGCTTTCTTT,.,TRBJ1-1,TRBD1,TRBV27
CASRPDRGISEAFF,TGTGCCAGCAGACCCGACAGGGGGATCTCTGAAGCTTTCTTT,few,TRBJ1-1,TRBD1,TRBV25-1
CASTGVGTEAFF,TGTGCCAGCACCGGGGTGGGCACTGAAGCTTTCTTT,.,TRBJ1-1,.,TRBV6-5
CASSWGQGIYEQYF,TGTGCCAGCAGTTGGGGACAGGGGATTTACGAGCAGTACTTC,.,TRBJ2-7,TRBD1,TRBV6-5
CAWSVGWPGQGVLGYTF,TGTGCCTGGAGTGTAGGCTGGCCGGGACAGGGGGTTTTAGGCTACACCTTC,.,TRBJ1-2,TRBD1,TRBV30
CSVPSWVEQGVAYGYTF,TGCAGCGTTCCCTCTTGGGTTGAGCAGGGGGTGGCCTATGGCTACACCTTC,.,TRBJ1-2,TRBD1,TRBV29-1
CASSPMGGAGELFF,TGTGCCAGCAGCCCGATGGGAGGAGCCGGGGAGCTGTTTTTT,.,TRBJ2-2,.,TRBV11-3
CASSPRLPWSSYEQYF,TGTGCCAGCAGTCCACGACTCCCTTGGAGCTCCTACGAGCAGTACTTC,.,TRBJ2-7,.,TRBV28
CASSHRAGAENTGELFF,TGCGCCAGCAGCCACCGAGCGGGAGCCGAGAACACCGGGGAGCTGTTTTTT,.,TRBJ2-2,TRBD2,TRBV4-1
CATSRGTGDETQYF,TGTGCCACCAGCAGGGGGACAGGGGATGAGACCCAGTACTTC,.,TRBJ2-5,TRBD1,TRBV15
CASSETSGSNNEQYF,TGTGCCAGCAGTGAGACTAGCGGGAGCAATAACGAGCAGTACTTC,.,TRBJ2-7,TRBD2,TRBV6-1
CASTTTTLAGEQFF,TGTGCCAGCACCACCACAACCCTAGCGGGGGAACAGTTCTTC,.,TRBJ2-1,TRBD2,TRBV7-2
CAWTRTGGTYNEQFF,TGTGCCTGGACTAGGACAGGGGGAACCTACAATGAGCAGTTCTTC,few,TRBJ2-1,TRBD1,TRBV30
CAWISGQSSYNEQFF,TGTGCCTGGATTAGCGGCCAGAGCTCCTACAATGAGCAGTTCTTC,.,TRBJ2-1,.,TRBV30